This T cell receptor beta chain was identified in a study of blood T cell repertoires in COVID-19. About the research overall: Spain, Italy and the United States supplied samples that represented acute and convalescent COVID-19. T cells, B-cell-depleted T cells, or PBMCs provided the cDNA or gDNA that served as material.

This CDR3 region has 15 residues. The germline gives CDR1 MGHRA, CDR2 YSYEKL. J gave up 4 bases and V 1 base, and 7 bases lay outside the gene matches. This table comes from immunoSEQ multiplex PCR, and its TCRdb copy is limited to in-frame clones, with some not included. The sample lists about 250,000 clones; around 84% were seen once. The rearrangement links TRBV4-1 to TRBJ2-7, with 7 bases aligning to TRBD2. The TCR was taken from a woman aged 40 to 49 who had recovered from COVID-19. The sample consisted of peripheral blood. This CDR3 is CASSQGGGGLYEQYF. As DNA, the CDR3 is TGCGCCAGCAGCCAAGGGGGGGGAGGCCTTTACGAGCAGTACTTC.